One T cell receptor (beta chain) is described in this entry. This clonotype has a count of ten or more. Its target antigen remains unknown. Compared with germline, one end of the junction differs, possibly owing to a read error. This sample is part of a study of blood T cells in healthy people across ages (dated by TCRdb to the mid-2010s). In the study overall: In model experiments, roughly one uniquely barcoded TCR beta cDNA molecule per two T cells was captured by template switching. To avoid experimental bias, donors of different ages were spread randomly across the sequencing lanes. Using deep sequencing normalized with unique cDNA molecular identifiers, the study measured how TCR beta repertoire diversity changes with age. Two additional independent replicas of 1 million unique cDNA reads from the same blood draw were analyzed for two donors (one aged 18 to 30 and one aged 80 or older). Four age groups were formed from the donors: young (average roughly 15 years), middle-aged (approximately 39), aged (approximately 60) and long-lived (less than 85).

Systemically healthy Caucasian individuals from Russia, some 36 in total and aged about 6 to 100 years, were included as donors. Around 10 milliliters of peripheral blood were collected from each donor into EDTA-treated Vacutainer tubes. Ficoll-Paque density-gradient centrifugation was used to isolate PBMCs, with at least 6.5 million per sample. Trizol reagent was used to extract total RNA from the PBMCs, yielding at least 6 micrograms per sample. The percentages of naive CD45RAhigh/CD27high T cells were determined by flow cytometry on a PBMC aliquot from every donor. General conclusions and limits of the study: There was a strong correlation between observed TCR beta diversity and the percentage of naive T cells measured by flow cytometry. Estimates of total diversity based on one million sequenced T cells were considered lower bounds and underestimates. Because profiling used bulk unsorted PBMCs, naive and antigen-experienced compartments could not be compared conclusively. Observed TCR beta diversity per million T cells fell roughly linearly with age, and a significant reduction was already apparent by age roughly 40. Compared with the aged group, the long-lived group had more naive CD4+ T cells, fewer expanded clones and increased TCR diversity, a pattern suggesting age selection. The CMV infection status of donors was not known, potentially confounding age-related changes in expanded clonotypes.

The library was made by 5' RACE. The instrument was an Illumina HiSeq 2500. A second PCR of roughly 7 to 11 cycles was performed with a sample-barcoded 5' primer and a J-beta primer mix. A unique molecular identifier was introduced onto each TCR beta cDNA molecule by a template-switch 5' adaptor carrying 12 random nucleotides. Each sample yielded at least 3 million CDR3-containing paired-end reads. First-strand cDNA was synthesized from all RNA with the Mint cDNA synthesis kit, primed by a TRBC-specific oligonucleotide. Following uracil-DNA glycosylase treatment, a first 18-cycle PCR with universal primers M1SS and BC2_uni_R was performed on all cDNA. As for the authors' bioinformatics: Each sample was normalized by randomly selecting 1 million high-quality reads, each carrying a distinct molecular identifier. Instead of being binned into consensus sequences, reads that shared molecular identifiers were thrown out. CDR3 identification, clonotype clustering and error correction used MiTCR with a Q25 quality threshold and the strictest error-elimination algorithm. A nonparametric unseen species model with Euler transformation was used to estimate a lower bound on total TCR beta diversity. TCRdb trimmed public reads at Q25 via fastp, called clones via MiXCR and kept in-frame beta chains. Under each unique CDR3 protein, matching rows form one entry showing the most common genes and DNA. These V and J calls originate from TCRdb's pipeline instead of the authors' own analysis. Counted in this sample were about 780,000 distinct CDR3 sequences; 46% of them appeared once. In total, the top ten clones hold 15% to 20% of the sample.

Sequences were obtained from blood. This clonotype originated in a man aged 80 or over in good health.

The CDR3 reads as follows: CASGITSEPQHF. The DNA sequence is as follows: TGTGCCAGCGGCATAACGTCGGAGCCTCAGCATTTT. Recombination connected TRBV6-6 to TRBJ1-5, with the D gene call left open. The germline V gene (reference sequence) supplies CDR1 MNHNY and CDR2 SVGAGI. From its cysteine to its phenylalanine, the CDR3 spans 12 amino acids. CDR3 DNA is the only sequence kept; it has 36 bases, read in frame from the first base.